The present TCR beta chain was sequenced within a study of lymphopenia after photon versus proton radiotherapy. Regarding this clone: The antigen remains undetermined.

Study-level results: Under photons, naive T cells and diversity fell while effector/memory populations rose. Post-nadir diversity loss with photons came from oligoclonal expansion, particularly CD8+ Temra cells. Better survival with proton therapy was suggested as possible, not demonstrated.

Using immunoSEQ multiplex PCR, the repertoire was profiled, and TCRdb retains in-frame clones only, with some absent. The table records 20,000 to 25,000 clones, 84% of them present only once. In germline, CDR1 is SGHTA, CDR2 FQGNSA. The CDR3 loop spans 13 amino acids. V lost 1 base and J lost 8, with 6 bases in between. The chain has TRBV7-2 and TRBJ1-6; unclear D gene. This receptor was taken from a man aged 40-49 years with gastric cancer. This specimen consisted of peripheral blood, obtained from a patient treated with photon-based radiotherapy. CDR3 bases: TGTGCCAGCAGCTTAGATGGGGATTCACCCCTCCACTTT. It codes for CASSLDGDSPLHF.